This passage covers 10 T cell receptor beta chains from one sample sequenced in a study of shared clonotypes between healthy human individuals. Clones were read by immunoSEQ multiplex PCR, and TCRdb kept only the in-frame ones, dropping some. The sample consists of 640,000 or so clones, 72% of them appearing once. Sequenced material: memory CD4+ T cells sorted from blood. Subset given: CD45RA-negative fraction. These receptors all stem from a woman aged 25 to 39 in good health.

V is TRBV4-1 and J is TRBJ2-5; tentative D call: TRBD2 (6 bases). The germline gives CDR1 MGHRA, CDR2 YSYEKL. The ends were cut back, 2 bases at V and 2 bases at J, with 21 bases in the middle. The CDR3 loop spans 18 amino acids. CDR3 DNA sequence: TGCGCCAGCAGCCAAAGACAGCGCTCCGGGGGTCCTCAAGAGACCCAGTACTTC. Translation gives CASSQRQRSGGPQETQYF.

The chain recombines TRBV28 with TRBJ2-7; D is ambiguous. The CDR3 loop spans 12 amino acids. Trimming stripped 5 bases from V and 7 bases from J, with 12 bases between. Germline CDR1 is MDHEN and CDR2 is SYDVKM. CDR3 nucleotides: TGTGCCAGCAGTCAACCCCCCCGTGAGCAGTACTTC. Protein: CASSQPPREQYF.

The gene calls are TRBV11-3 and TRBJ2-7; unclear D gene. V lost 2 bases and J 3 bases, leaving 17 bases between the germline ends. Germline CDR1 and CDR2: SGHNT and YENEEA. CDR3 length equals 16 residues. Written as DNA, the CDR3 is TGTGCCAGCAGCTTACCCGGGTCAGAGAGCCTCTACGAGCAGTACTTC. Its translation is CASSLPGSESLYEQYF.

The chain recombines TRBV10-1 with TRBJ2-3; D may be TRBD1 or TRBD2 (6 bases each). Germline CDR1 reads WNHNN; CDR2 reads SYGVQD (reference sequence). V lost 0 bases and J lost 5, with 18 bases in between. This CDR3 is 17 amino acids long. CDR3 coding DNA: TGCGCCAGCAGTGAGTCGAAGTCCAGGGGAGGTGGAGATACGCAGTATTTT. Amino acid sequence: CASSESKSRGGGDTQYF.

This chain joins TRBV7-2 and TRBJ2-2; the D call may be TRBD1 or TRBD2 (6 bases each). Between the trimmed V and J ends, which lost 6 bases and 6 bases, there was a span of 11 bases. CDR1 is SGHTA and CDR2 is FQGNSA in the germline V gene. The CDR3 sequence is 13 residues long. The CDR3 region has the DNA TGTGCCAGCAGATATAGGGGGGCCGGGGAGCTGTTTTTT. It is translated as CASRYRGAGELFF. Supplemented by reference TRBV7-2 and TRBJ2-2, the full variable domain reads GAGVSQSPSNKVTEKGKDVELRCDPISGHTALYWYRQSLGQGLEFLIYFQGNSAPDKSGLPSDRFSAERTGGSVSTLTIQRTQQEDSAVYLCASRYRGAGELFFGEGSRLTVL.

This clone appeared a few times. The rearrangement joins TRBV6-5 to TRBJ2-7; D gene ambiguous. CDR1 and CDR2 from the germline V gene are MNHEY and SVGAGI. The V end lost 2 bases, the J end lost 5 bases, and 4 bases lay between the germline ends. The CDR3 spans 11 residues. CDR3 loop: CASSYLNEQYF. CDR3 DNA sequence: TGTGCCAGCAGTTACCTGAACGAGCAGTACTTC.

V usage is TRBV5-6 and J usage is TRBJ2-3; D may match TRBD1 or TRBD2 (5 bases each). The germline gives CDR1 SGHDT, CDR2 YYEEEE. The germline V and J ends were trimmed by 3 bases and 2 bases, with 16 bases remaining between them. CDR3 length equals 16 residues. The CDR3, as DNA: TGTGCCAGCAGCTCGCCGGGACCCAGGGCCACAGATACGCAGTATTTT. Its protein is CASSSPGPRATDTQYF.

There are a few counts of this clone. At the DNA level, this CDR3 is encoded by other sequences in the same sample as well. This chain links TRBV6-6 with TRBJ2-7; 9 nucleotides align to TRBD1. The germline V gene has CDR1 MNHNY and CDR2 SVGAGI (reference sequence). With V trimmed by 5 bases and J by 4 bases, 6 bases remained unmatched. The CDR3 is 14 amino acids. The CDR3 bases are TGTGCCAGCAGTCCCGGGACAGGGCTTTACGAGCAGTACTTC. This sequence encodes CASSPGTGLYEQYF.

This chain links TRBV5-4 with TRBJ2-7, with a possible D match to TRBD2 (5 bases). This CDR3 spans 15 amino acids. V dropped 2 bases and J dropped 1 base, with 13 bases sitting between them. Germline CDR1 and CDR2: SGHNT and YYREEE (reference sequence). The CDR3: CASSLITSSSYEQYF. The CDR3 DNA reads as TGTGCCAGCAGCTTAATTACTAGTTCGTCCTACGAGCAGTACTTC.

In this sample, this clone turned up a few times. The rearrangement joins TRBV6-1 to TRBJ1-2; D gene uncertain. CDR3 size: 13 residues. CDR1 is MNHNS and CDR2 is SASEGT in the germline V gene. Trimming removed 1 base from V and 8 bases from J, with 11 bases in between. This chain's CDR3 is CASSEVGLGGYTF. The CDR3 nucleotides are TGTGCCAGCAGTGAAGTCGGCTTGGGAGGCTACACCTTC.